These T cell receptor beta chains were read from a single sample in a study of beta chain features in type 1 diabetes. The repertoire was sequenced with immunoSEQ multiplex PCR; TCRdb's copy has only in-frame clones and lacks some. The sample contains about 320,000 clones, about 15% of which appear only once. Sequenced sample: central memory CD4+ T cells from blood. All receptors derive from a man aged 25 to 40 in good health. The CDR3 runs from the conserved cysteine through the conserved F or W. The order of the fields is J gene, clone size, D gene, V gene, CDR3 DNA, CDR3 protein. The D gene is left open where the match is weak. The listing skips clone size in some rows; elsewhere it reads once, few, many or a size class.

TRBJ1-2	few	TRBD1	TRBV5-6	TGTGCCAGCAGGTCCCAGGGGGGATATGGCTACACCTTC	CASRSQGGYGYTF
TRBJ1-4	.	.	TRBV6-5	TGTGCCAGCGTTCGGGGGGGATCGGATGAAAAACTGTTTTTT	CASVRGGSDEKLFF
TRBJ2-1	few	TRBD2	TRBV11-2	TGTGCCAGCAGATCAGCGGGATTCTTCAATGAGCAGTTCTTC	CASRSAGFFNEQFF
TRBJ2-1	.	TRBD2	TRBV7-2	TGTGCCAGCAGCTCGGCCCGACTAGCGAGCTCCTACAATGAGCAGTTCTTC	CASSSARLASSYNEQFF
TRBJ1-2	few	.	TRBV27	TGTGCCAGCAGAATGACGAGGAGTTATGGCTACACCTTC	CASRMTRSYGYTF
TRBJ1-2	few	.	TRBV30	TGTGCCTGGAGTGACGGAGGGACTAACTATGGCTACACCTTC	CAWSDGGTNYGYTF
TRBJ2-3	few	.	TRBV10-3	TGTGCCATCAGTGAGCAGCCGGGTTTAGATACGCAGTATTTT	CAISEQPGLDTQYF
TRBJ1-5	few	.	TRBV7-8	TGTGCCAGCAGCTTAGGGGGCCGCAATCAGCCCCAGCATTTT	CASSLGGRNQPQHF
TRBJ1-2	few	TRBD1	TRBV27	TGTGCCAGCAGGCGGGACAGGGGCTATGGCTACACCTTC	CASRRDRGYGYTF
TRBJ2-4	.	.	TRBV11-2	TGTGCCAGCAGCTTAGAGCGGGCAAACATTCAGTACTTC	CASSLERANIQYF
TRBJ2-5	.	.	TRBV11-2	TGTGCCAGCAGCCCCGAATGGGGGCAAGAGACCCAGTACTTC	CASSPEWGQETQYF
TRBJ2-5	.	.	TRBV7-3	TGTGCCAGCAGCTTAGGCCCGGGAGAGACCCAGTACTTC	CASSLGPGETQYF
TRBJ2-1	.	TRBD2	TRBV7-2	TGTGCCAGCAGCTTAGGCGCTAGCGGGTTCACCTACAATGAGCAGTTCTTC	CASSLGASGFTYNEQFF
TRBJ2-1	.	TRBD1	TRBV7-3	TGTGCCAGCAGCCCGATACCGGGACAGGGGGACAATGAGCAGTTCTTC	CASSPIPGQGDNEQFF
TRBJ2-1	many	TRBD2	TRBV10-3	TGTGCCATCAGCCCCGGGACTAGCGGGGTTTACAATGAGCAGTTCTTC	CAISPGTSGVYNEQFF
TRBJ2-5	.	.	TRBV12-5	TGTGCTAGTCGTGCGGCAGAGACCCAGTACTTC	CASRAAETQYF
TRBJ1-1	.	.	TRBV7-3	TGTGCCAGCAGCAGAGGGACCGCAGGCACTGAAGCTTTCTTT	CASSRGTAGTEAFF
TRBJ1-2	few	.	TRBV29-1	TGCAGCGTGGAAAGTGGGGCCTATGGCTACACCTTC	CSVESGAYGYTF
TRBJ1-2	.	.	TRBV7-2	TGTGCCAGCAGCCCAGACAGGAACTATGGCTACACCTTC	CASSPDRNYGYTF
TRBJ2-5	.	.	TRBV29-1	TGCAGCGCAGGGGGGTCTCGGGAGACCCAGTACTTC	CSAGGSRETQYF
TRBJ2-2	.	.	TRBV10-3	TGTGCCATCAGTGGATCGACTTCTATCTCGAACACCGGGGAGCTGTTTTTT	CAISGSTSISNTGELFF
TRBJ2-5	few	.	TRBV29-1	TGCAGCGTCCAGTGGGGGGAGACCCAGTACTTC	CSVQWGETQYF
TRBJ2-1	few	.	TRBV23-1	TGCGCCAGCACATCTACGGACAGCCAAGTCTACAATGAGCAGTTCTTC	CASTSTDSQVYNEQFF
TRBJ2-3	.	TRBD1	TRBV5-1	TGCGCCAGCAGCTTGGGGAAGACAGGGGGTCTCCCAGATACGCAGTATTTT	CASSLGKTGGLPDTQYF
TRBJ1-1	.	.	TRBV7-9	TGTGCCAGCAGCTTTAAAGGGAACACTGAAGCTTTCTTT	CASSFKGNTEAFF
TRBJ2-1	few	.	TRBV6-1	TGTGCCAGCAGTGCCTCAGGGTCCTACAATGAGCAGTTCTTC	CASSASGSYNEQFF
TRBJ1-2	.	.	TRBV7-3	TGTGCCAGCAGCTCCGATATAGGACGGAGGGGTAGGGATGGCTACACCTTC	CASSSDIGRRGRDGYTF
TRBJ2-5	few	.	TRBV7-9	TGTGCCAGCAGCTTGGTCGTATCTGAGACCCAGTACTTC	CASSLVVSETQYF
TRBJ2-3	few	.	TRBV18	TGTGCCAGCTCACCAGGGACCTTACCAGTATTT	CASSPGTLPVF
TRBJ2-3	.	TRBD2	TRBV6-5	TGTGCCAGCAGCGGGACTAGAGGAGCAGATACGCAGTATTTT	CASSGTRGADTQYF
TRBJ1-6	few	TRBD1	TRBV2	TGTGCCAGCACCGAAGGGGTAACAGGGGTCTCACCCCTCCACTTT	CASTEGVTGVSPLHF
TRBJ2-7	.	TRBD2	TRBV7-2	TGTGCCAGCAGGACTAGCCTCAGCTCCTACGAGCAGTACTTC	CASRTSLSSYEQYF